This record looks at one T cell receptor (beta chain) sequence and its context. The repertoire was sequenced with immunoSEQ multiplex PCR; TCRdb's copy has only in-frame clones and lacks some. This sample carries about 2.1 million clones, over 85% of them seen once, and the ten largest clones take 1.5% to 2%. This sample was included in a study of shared clonotypes between healthy human individuals. CD8 cells classed as naive were CD45RO-negative and positively selected for CCR7, excluding terminally differentiated effector memory CD45RA+ cells. The germline gives CDR1 SGHRS, CDR2 YFSETQ. CDR3 length equals 13 residues. V shed 5 bases and J shed 2 bases, with 11 bases lying between them.

This chain links TRBV5-1 with TRBJ2-7; tentative D call: TRBD2 (5 bases). Sequencing was done on a sample of naive CD8+ T cells from PBMCs. The receptor was isolated from a man between 18 and 29 years old in good health. Some clones in this sample may be carry-over from other donors' samples. For the CDR3, the DNA is TGCGCCAGCAGTCATGACGGGACCTACGAGCAGTACTTC. It yields the protein CASSHDGTYEQYF.